The rows below give T cell receptor beta chains drawn from one sample of a study of cytomegalovirus exposure and HLA in healthy donors. The method was immunoSEQ multiplex PCR; TCRdb's version includes in-frame clones alone and lacks a portion of them. Among 80,000 or so clones listed, about 71% were seen once. The sequencing input was PBMCs. Receptor source: a woman between 40 and 55 years old in good health and CMV-seronegative. The CDR3 runs from the conserved cysteine through the conserved F or W. Each record gives: clone size, D gene, J gene, V gene, CDR3 protein, CDR3 DNA. The D gene is left open where the match is weak. Size is omitted from some rows. Given values are once, few, many or a class for expanded clones.

clone_size: once
d_call: TRBD2
j_call: TRBJ2-7
v_call: TRBV2
cdr3_aa: CASSDGLGDEQYF
cdr3_nt: TGTGCCAGCAGTGACGGACTAGGTGACGAGCAGTACTTC

clone_size: NA
d_call: TRBD1
j_call: TRBJ2-7
v_call: TRBV4-3
cdr3_aa: CASSQEFLDRDYEQYF
cdr3_nt: TGCGCCAGCAGCCAAGAATTCCTTGACAGGGATTACGAGCAGTACTTC

clone_size: NA
d_call: TRBD2
j_call: TRBJ2-3
v_call: TRBV2
cdr3_aa: CASSELAGFTDTQYF
cdr3_nt: TGTGCCAGCAGTGAACTAGCGGGATTCACAGATACGCAGTATTTT

clone_size: NA
d_call: NA
j_call: TRBJ1-2
v_call: TRBV10-3
cdr3_aa: CAISVDSGYGYTF
cdr3_nt: TGTGCCATCAGCGTGGACAGCGGCTATGGCTACACCTTC

clone_size: NA
d_call: NA
j_call: TRBJ2-3
v_call: TRBV7-9
cdr3_aa: CASSSPPGLIITDTQYF
cdr3_nt: TGTGCCAGCAGCTCCCCTCCCGGTCTCATAATCACAGATACGCAGTATTTT

clone_size: few
d_call: TRBD2
j_call: TRBJ2-1
v_call: TRBV19
cdr3_aa: CASSTSGISYNEQFF
cdr3_nt: TGTGCCAGTAGTACTAGCGGGATCTCCTACAATGAGCAGTTCTTC

clone_size: NA
d_call: NA
j_call: TRBJ2-1
v_call: TRBV5-5
cdr3_aa: CASSLFAGGEQFF
cdr3_nt: TGTGCCAGCAGCTTGTTTGCGGGTGGGGAGCAGTTCTTC

clone_size: few
d_call: NA
j_call: TRBJ1-4
v_call: TRBV27
cdr3_aa: CASSPGSPSEKLFF
cdr3_nt: TGTGCCAGCAGCCCGGGAAGCCCAAGTGAAAAACTGTTTTTT

clone_size: few
d_call: NA
j_call: TRBJ2-7
v_call: TRBV6-1
cdr3_aa: CASSRPTGAYEQYF
cdr3_nt: TGTGCCAGCAGCCGACCAACAGGAGCCTACGAGCAGTACTTC

clone_size: NA
d_call: NA
j_call: TRBJ2-7
v_call: TRBV14
cdr3_aa: CASSRSYEQYF
cdr3_nt: TGTGCCAGCAGCCGCTCCTACGAGCAGTACTTC

clone_size: once
d_call: NA
j_call: TRBJ1-1
v_call: TRBV15
cdr3_aa: CATTPQGRATEAFF
cdr3_nt: TGTGCCACCACCCCTCAGGGGAGGGCCACTGAAGCTTTCTTT

clone_size: NA
d_call: TRBD1
j_call: TRBJ2-7
v_call: TRBV27
cdr3_aa: CASTGQGAGEQYF
cdr3_nt: TGTGCCAGCACGGGACAGGGGGCTGGTGAGCAGTACTTC

clone_size: once
d_call: TRBD2
j_call: TRBJ2-3
v_call: TRBV28
cdr3_aa: CASSFSGLGRMADTQYF
cdr3_nt: TGTGCCAGCAGTTTCTCGGGACTAGGAAGGATGGCAGATACGCAGTATTTT

clone_size: NA
d_call: TRBD1
j_call: TRBJ2-7
v_call: TRBV5-1
cdr3_aa: CASSPYPGQGNEQYF
cdr3_nt: TGCGCCAGCAGCCCTTACCCGGGACAGGGAAACGAGCAGTACTTC

clone_size: few
d_call: TRBD1
j_call: TRBJ2-1
v_call: TRBV6-1
cdr3_aa: CASRGQGLPEQFF
cdr3_nt: TGTGCCAGCAGGGGACAGGGCTTGCCTGAGCAGTTCTTC

clone_size: NA
d_call: TRBD2
j_call: TRBJ2-3
v_call: TRBV19
cdr3_aa: CASQAFAGGPADTQYF
cdr3_nt: TGTGCCAGCCAAGCCTTTGCGGGAGGTCCGGCAGATACGCAGTATTTT

clone_size: NA
d_call: NA
j_call: TRBJ2-2
v_call: TRBV28
cdr3_aa: CASKGGPTGELFF
cdr3_nt: TGTGCCAGCAAGGGAGGCCCGACCGGGGAGCTGTTTTTT

clone_size: once
d_call: NA
j_call: TRBJ2-3
v_call: TRBV28
cdr3_aa: CASSLSRMGQGMIPDTQYF
cdr3_nt: TGTGCCAGCAGTTTATCCAGAATGGGGCAGGGGATGATTCCAGATACGCAGTATTTT

clone_size: once
d_call: TRBD1
j_call: TRBJ1-1
v_call: TRBV19
cdr3_aa: CASSVDRGSTEAFF
cdr3_nt: TGTGCCAGTAGTGTGGACAGGGGGAGCACTGAAGCTTTCTTT

clone_size: NA
d_call: NA
j_call: TRBJ1-5
v_call: TRBV4-3
cdr3_aa: CASSQDLGRGNQPQHF
cdr3_nt: TGCGCCAGCAGCCAAGATCTCGGGAGGGGCAATCAGCCCCAGCATTTT

clone_size: NA
d_call: TRBD2
j_call: TRBJ2-3
v_call: TRBV5-4
cdr3_aa: CASSPAPTSGGADTQYF
cdr3_nt: TGTGCCAGCAGCCCAGCCCCGACTAGCGGGGGGGCAGATACGCAGTATTTT

clone_size: NA
d_call: TRBD1
j_call: TRBJ1-2
v_call: TRBV7-6
cdr3_aa: CASSPGQGYGYTF
cdr3_nt: TGTGCCAGCAGCCCGGGACAGGGATATGGCTACACCTTC

clone_size: few
d_call: NA
j_call: TRBJ2-5
v_call: TRBV15
cdr3_aa: CATSRTSGTQYF
cdr3_nt: TGTGCCACCAGCAGAACCAGTGGGACCCAGTACTTC

clone_size: NA
d_call: NA
j_call: TRBJ2-2
v_call: TRBV7-3
cdr3_aa: CASSSRLGAFGTGELFF
cdr3_nt: TGTGCCAGCAGCTCGCGGCTGGGGGCGTTCGGCACCGGGGAGCTGTTTTTT

clone_size: NA
d_call: NA
j_call: TRBJ2-5
v_call: TRBV29-1
cdr3_aa: CSVESFARRGGETQYF
cdr3_nt: TGCAGCGTTGAGTCTTTCGCCAGGAGAGGAGGAGAGACCCAGTACTTC

clone_size: NA
d_call: NA
j_call: TRBJ2-1
v_call: TRBV7-3
cdr3_aa: CASSDRVEQFF
cdr3_nt: TGTGCCAGCAGCGACCGGGTTGAGCAGTTCTTC

clone_size: NA
d_call: TRBD1
j_call: TRBJ1-6
v_call: TRBV28
cdr3_aa: CASSFLDRSNSPLHF
cdr3_nt: TGTGCCAGCAGTTTTTTGGACAGGTCAAATTCACCCCTCCACTTT

clone_size: NA
d_call: NA
j_call: TRBJ1-2
v_call: TRBV7-2
cdr3_aa: CASSFGDYGYTF
cdr3_nt: TGTGCCAGCAGCTTCGGGGACTATGGCTACACCTTC

clone_size: few
d_call: TRBD2
j_call: TRBJ2-3
v_call: TRBV5-1
cdr3_aa: CASTQRGDTQYF
cdr3_nt: TGCGCCAGCACCCAGCGGGGAGATACGCAGTATTTT

clone_size: NA
d_call: TRBD2
j_call: TRBJ2-7
v_call: TRBV9
cdr3_aa: CASSVGLAVDYEQYF
cdr3_nt: TGTGCCAGCAGCGTAGGACTAGCGGTAGACTACGAGCAGTACTTC

clone_size: NA
d_call: NA
j_call: TRBJ2-2
v_call: TRBV7-3
cdr3_aa: CASSTTPYTGELFF
cdr3_nt: TGTGCCAGCAGCACAACCCCTTACACCGGGGAGCTGTTTTTT

clone_size: once
d_call: NA
j_call: TRBJ1-4
v_call: TRBV19
cdr3_aa: CASSIGTETNEKLFF
cdr3_nt: TGTGCCAGTAGTATAGGGACAGAAACTAATGAAAAACTGTTTTTT